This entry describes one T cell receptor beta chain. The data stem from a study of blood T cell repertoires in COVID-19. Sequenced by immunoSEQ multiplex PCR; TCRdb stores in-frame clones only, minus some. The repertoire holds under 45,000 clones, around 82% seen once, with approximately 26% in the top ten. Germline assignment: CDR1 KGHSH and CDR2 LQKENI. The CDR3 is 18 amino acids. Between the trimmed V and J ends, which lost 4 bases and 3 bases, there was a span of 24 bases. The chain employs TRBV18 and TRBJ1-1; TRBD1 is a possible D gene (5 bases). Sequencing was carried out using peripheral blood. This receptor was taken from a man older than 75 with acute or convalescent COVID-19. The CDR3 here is CASSRFQAGGTSDTEAFF. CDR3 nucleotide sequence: TGTGCCAGCTCACGTTTCCAGGCTGGGGGGACGAGTGACACTGAAGCTTTCTTT.